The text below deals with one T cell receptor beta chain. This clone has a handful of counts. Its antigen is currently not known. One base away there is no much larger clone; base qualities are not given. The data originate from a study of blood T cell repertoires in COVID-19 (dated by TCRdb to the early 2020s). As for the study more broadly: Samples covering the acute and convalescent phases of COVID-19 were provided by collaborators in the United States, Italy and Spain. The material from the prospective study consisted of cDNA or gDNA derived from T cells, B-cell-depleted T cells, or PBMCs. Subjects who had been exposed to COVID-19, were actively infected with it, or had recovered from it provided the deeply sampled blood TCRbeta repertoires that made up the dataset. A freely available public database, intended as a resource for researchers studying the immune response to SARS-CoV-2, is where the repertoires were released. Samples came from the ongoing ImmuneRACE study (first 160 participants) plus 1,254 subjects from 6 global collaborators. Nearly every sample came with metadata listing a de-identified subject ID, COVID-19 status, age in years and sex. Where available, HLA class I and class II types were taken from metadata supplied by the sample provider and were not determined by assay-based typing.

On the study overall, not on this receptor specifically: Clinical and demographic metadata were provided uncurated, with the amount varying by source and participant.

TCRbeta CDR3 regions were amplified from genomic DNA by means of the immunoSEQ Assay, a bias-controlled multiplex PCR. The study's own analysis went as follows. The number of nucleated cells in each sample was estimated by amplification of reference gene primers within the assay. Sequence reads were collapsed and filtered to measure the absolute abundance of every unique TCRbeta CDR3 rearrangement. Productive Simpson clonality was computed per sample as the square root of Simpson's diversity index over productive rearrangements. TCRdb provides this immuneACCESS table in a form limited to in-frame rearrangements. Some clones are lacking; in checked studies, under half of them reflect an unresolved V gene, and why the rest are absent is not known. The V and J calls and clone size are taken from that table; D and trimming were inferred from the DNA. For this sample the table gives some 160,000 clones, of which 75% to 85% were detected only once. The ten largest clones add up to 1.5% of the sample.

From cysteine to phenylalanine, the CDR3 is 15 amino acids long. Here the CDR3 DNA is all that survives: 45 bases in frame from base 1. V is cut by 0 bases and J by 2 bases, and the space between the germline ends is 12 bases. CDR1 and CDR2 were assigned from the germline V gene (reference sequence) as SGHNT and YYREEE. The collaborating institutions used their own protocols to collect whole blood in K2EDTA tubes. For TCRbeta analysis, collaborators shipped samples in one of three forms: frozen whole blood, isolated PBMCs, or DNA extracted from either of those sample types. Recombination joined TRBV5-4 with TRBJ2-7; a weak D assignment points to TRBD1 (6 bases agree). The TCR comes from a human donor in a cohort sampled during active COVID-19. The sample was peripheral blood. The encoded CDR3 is CASSLGQGRTYEQYF. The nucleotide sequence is TGTGCCAGCAGCTTGGGGCAGGGGAGAACCTACGAGCAGTACTTC.